Presented here are 9 T cell receptor beta chains from one specimen sequenced in a study of T cell responses to AZD1222 COVID-19 vaccine. Assay used: immunoSEQ multiplex PCR; TCRdb lists only in-frame clones, some missing. The table has some 130,000 clones, about nine tenths seen once. The specimen comprised peripheral blood, sampled on day 0 of MenACWY control vaccination. The receptors were sampled from an adult in good health.

The table lists this clone with a count of one. The rearrangement joins TRBV29-1 to TRBJ2-3, with D possibly being TRBD1 (5 bases). Trimming took off 7 bases at V and 2 bases at J, with 13 bases between the two ends. Per the germline V gene, CDR1 is SQVTM and CDR2 is ANQGSEA. This CDR3 region has 13 residues. The DNA of the CDR3 is TGCAGCGCCAGGACATTGTACACAGATACGCAGTATTTT. The encoded protein is CSARTLYTDTQYF.

This clone was counted a few times. The chain couples TRBV9 to TRBJ2-1; D may correspond to TRBD1 or TRBD2 (7 bases each). Trimming left V 4 bases short and J 12 bases short, with 23 bases between. There are 15 residues in the CDR3. Per the germline V gene, CDR1 is SGDLS and CDR2 is YYNGEE. CDR3: CASSPPGQPSGLQFF. In DNA, the CDR3 is TGTGCCAGCAGCCCCCCGGGACAGCCTAGCGGCCTGCAGTTCTTC.

The gene calls are TRBV2 and TRBJ1-1, with D possibly TRBD1 on 5 matching bases. Trimming shortened V by 2 bases and J by 9 bases, and 16 bases separated the two germline ends. Germline CDR1 SNHLY, CDR2 FYNNEI. The CDR3 is 14 residues long. CDR3 bases: TGTGCCAGCAGTGAATTTGGGACCAACACCAAAGCTTTCTTT. This codes for CASSEFGTNTKAFF.

The rearrangement uses TRBV20-1 and TRBJ1-2; D possibly corresponds to TRBD1 (6 bases). Germline V gene sequence: CDR1 DFQATT, CDR2 SNEGSKA (reference sequence). The CDR3 spans 14 residues. Deletions cut 3 bases from V and 0 bases from J, with 11 bases between. The CDR3 coding sequence is TGCAGTGCTAGTTGGGACACAGCTAACTATGGCTACACCTTC. Translated: CSASWDTANYGYTF.

The chain recombines TRBV3-1 (or the pseudogene TRBV3-2) with TRBJ2-7, with 7 bases lining up with TRBD1. The CDR3 contains 17 residues. Trimming took 0 bases from V and 5 from J; bases not matched to a gene: 13. The V gene's germline CDR1 is LGHDT and CDR2 YNNKEL (reference sequence). CDR3: CASSQDRVGTDYHEQYF. The CDR3, as DNA: TGTGCCAGCAGCCAAGATCGGGTAGGGACAGACTACCACGAGCAGTACTTC.

This chain uses TRBV29-1 with TRBJ2-7; 9 bases fit TRBD1. This CDR3 region has 16 residues. V trimming: 1 base; J trimming: 0 bases; junction bases outside the gene matches: 7. Germline values: CDR1 SQVTM, CDR2 ANQGSEA. CDR3 sequence reads: CSVEGKGQGNSYEQYF. The CDR3 bases are TGCAGCGTTGAAGGGAAGGGACAGGGTAACTCCTACGAGCAGTACTTC.

V usage is TRBV6-5 and J usage is TRBJ2-5; D may be TRBD1 (6 bases). The CDR3 runs to 13 residues. V was cut by 2 bases and J by 3 bases, with 7 bases left in between. From germline, CDR1 is MNHEY and CDR2 SVGAGI. CDR3 coding DNA: TGTGCCAGCAGTTACCCAGGGGAAGAGACCCAGTACTTC. Its translation: CASSYPGEETQYF.

The gene calls are TRBV18 and TRBJ1-2; tentative D call: TRBD1 (6 bases). V gave up 6 bases and J gave up 3 bases, with 14 bases separating them. Germline V lookup: CDR1 KGHSH, CDR2 LQKENI. The CDR3 covers 14 residues. DNA for the CDR3: TGTGCCAGCTCGCCAAATACAGGGTACTATGGCTACACCTTC. It is translated as CASSPNTGYYGYTF.

The chain employs TRBV5-4 and TRBJ1-2; the match to TRBD1 covers 8 bases. Germline CDR1 is SGHNT and CDR2 is YYREEE (reference sequence). The CDR3 runs 15 residues. V was clipped by 1 base and J by 6 bases; unmatched bases: 8. The CDR3 DNA is TGTGCCAGCAGCTTGTCCGGACAGGGACTTAATGGCTACACCTTC. Amino acid sequence: CASSLSGQGLNGYTF.